This TCR beta chain was retrieved from a study of cytomegalovirus exposure and HLA in healthy donors. About this clone: Its cognate antigen is unknown.

Germline CDR1 MRHNA, CDR2 SNTAGT. The V gene lost 4 bases and the J gene lost 2 bases, with 12 bases spanning the gap. The CDR3 has 14 residues. As for the donors, each was a healthy bone marrow donor. PCR involved 60 Vbeta and 13 Jbeta primers. This table comes from immunoSEQ multiplex PCR, and its TCRdb copy is limited to in-frame clones, with some not included. The table shows fewer than 200,000 clones, with 82% occurring only once. Study results and limitations: Data from an earlier analysis indicated that most TCR beta V segments were productive either about 87% or about 30% of the time.

The chain couples TRBV6-4 to TRBJ2-7; D remains unclear. The sequence was collected from a male donor in good health and CMV-seronegative. The sample taken for sequencing was PBMCs. The CDR3 here is CASSVYAGTYEQYF. In DNA, the CDR3 is TGTGCCAGCAGTGTATATGCAGGAACCTACGAGCAGTACTTC.